This TCR beta chain is from a study of blood T cells in healthy people across ages. Study-wide results and caveats: A roughly linear fall in TCR beta diversity per million T cells was seen with increasing age.

A remark on this clonotype: No antigen is known for it.

This CDR3 spans 15 amino acids. Per the germline V gene, CDR1 is MGHDK and CDR2 is SYGVNS. Trimming took 0 bases from V and 7 from J; bases not matched to a gene: 3. With a J-beta primer mix and a sample-barcoded 5' primer, a second PCR ran about 6 to 11 cycles. Each CDR3 protein gets one entry after TCRdb re-called the 5' RACE reads with MiXCR. Of about 780,000 distinct CDR3 sequences listed, about half were seen once; the top ten hold roughly 18%. The chain joins TRBV25-1 to TRBJ2-1; TRBD2 aligns across 10 bases. The receptor's source is an elderly man in good health. The sequenced sample was blood. The CDR3 here is CASSEYASGRNEQFF. CDR3 nucleotide sequence: TGTGCCAGCAGTGAATATGCTAGCGGGAGAAATGAGCAGTTCTTC.